This T cell receptor (beta chain) was identified during a study of T cell responses to AZD1222 COVID-19 vaccine. This CDR3 contains 16 residues. The assay was immunoSEQ multiplex PCR, and TCRdb's table has in-frame clones only and misses some. The table records nearly 95,000 clones, around 91% of them present only once. Sample: peripheral blood, taken 28 days after the second AZD1222 dose. The clonotype originates from an adult who received the AZD1222 COVID-19 vaccine. The chain carries TRBV21-1 and TRBJ1-3. TRBV21-1 is tagged as a pseudogene. In nucleotides, the CDR3 is TGTGCCAGCAGCAGAAACGACGGGAGATCTGGAAACACCATATATTTT. It codes for CASSRNDGRSGNTIYF.